The clone carrying this TCR beta chain came up once. Its antigen is undetermined. The source of the sample is a study of T cell responses to AZD1222 COVID-19 vaccine. Across the whole study: Pooling was applied to second doses at about 4 or about 12 weeks.

Notes on the study in general: Donors in the cohort were predominantly white British and more often female, and clonal diversity was possibly underestimated. Spike-specific TCR breadth and depth rose after two AZD1222 doses. Among AZD1222 vaccinees, only 5 to 7 were seropositive at baseline.

With 8 bases removed from V and 0 bases from J, the gap between germline ends came to 14 bases. The CDR3 contains 14 residues. In germline, CDR1 is MDHEN, CDR2 SYDVKM. Libraries were prepared by immunoSEQ multiplex PCR; TCRdb keeps only in-frame clonotypes and omits some of them. Seen here are 150,000 to 200,000 clones, 90% to 95% observed once, and the top ten hold 7.5% to 9.5%. This TCR came from an adult in good health. The chain is built from TRBV28 and TRBJ2-7; no reliable D call. This specimen consisted of peripheral blood, obtained on day 0 of AZD1222 vaccination. As DNA, the CDR3 is TGTGCCAGCTTCTCGGGCCCCGACTCCTACGAGCAGTACTTC. This translates into CASFSGPDSYEQYF.